The 13 T cell receptor beta chains presented below share a single source sample, sequenced in a study of early T cells in non-severe SARS-CoV-2 infection. From the 5' RACE reads, TCRdb called clonotypes with MiXCR, one entry per CDR3 protein. The sample shows 65,000 to 95,000 distinct CDR3 sequences, around 12% of them seen only once. The sample in question was whole blood, obtained at baseline. Receptors originate from an adult who was a healthcare worker with PCR-confirmed SARS-CoV-2 infection or an uninfected control (not recorded which). The donor label of this sample is uncertain.

This clonotype has at least ten counts. V usage is TRBV3-1 and J usage is TRBJ2-3, with D uncertain. The CDR3 is 18 residues long. The germline V and J ends were trimmed by 0 bases and 4 bases, with 20 bases remaining between them. Germline-derived CDR1 and CDR2 are LGHDT and YNNKEL (reference sequence). Here the CDR3 reads CASSQEISSGSPPDTQYF. The DNA for the CDR3 is TGTGCCAGCAGCCAAGAAATATCGTCAGGCTCACCCCCAGATACGCAGTATTTT.

This clonotype showed up just a few times. The CDR3 nucleotides read TGTGCCAGCAGCCCCGCCCACTATCTCTACAATGAGCAGTTCTTC. Translation gives CASSPAHYLYNEQFF. V usage is TRBV14 and J usage is TRBJ2-1; D not resolved. The CDR3 has 15 amino acids. Trimming pared 4 bases from V and 3 bases from J, leaving 13 bases between. Germline assignment: CDR1 SGHDN and CDR2 FVKESK.

This clonotype was picked up a small number of times. The V gene is TRBV29-1, the J gene TRBJ1-2; the match to TRBD1 covers 9 bases. Unmatched junction bases numbered 3, after V lost 5 bases and J lost 2 bases. Per germline, CDR1 SQVTM and CDR2 ANQGSEA. CDR3 length: 13 amino acids. CDR3 DNA: TGCAGCGTTAACGGACAGGGGAACTATGGCTACACCTTC. Residues: CSVNGQGNYGYTF.

By share of the sample, this clonotype is medium-sized. This chain connects TRBV19 to TRBJ1-5; no clear D. The CDR3 covers 12 residues. CDR1 and CDR2 (germline): LNHDA, SQIVND (reference sequence). Deletions cut 5 bases from V and 6 bases from J, with 8 bases between. The CDR3 DNA is TGTGCCAGTAGTGAGGTTGGTCAGCCCCAGCATTTT. Its translation is CASSEVGQPQHF.

The V gene is TRBV2, the J gene TRBJ2-3; possibly TRBD2 for D (5 bases). The V and J ends lost 2 bases and 4 bases respectively, with 10 bases between them. Per the germline V gene, CDR1 is SNHLY and CDR2 is FYNNEI. CDR3 length: 14 residues. The chain's CDR3 is CASSEMRVSDTQYF. DNA for the CDR3: TGTGCCAGCAGTGAAATGAGGGTCTCAGATACGCAGTATTTT.

This clonotype was recorded at least ten times. The genes are TRBV6-5 and TRBJ2-2; D is unresolved. This CDR3 has 14 residues. CDR1 MNHEY and CDR2 SVGAGI come from the germline V gene. Trimming cost V 0 bases and J 1 base, with 3 bases left between them. CDR3 coding DNA: TGTGCCAGCAGTTACTCTCTGAACACCGGGGAGCTGTTTTTT. Translated, it gives CASSYSLNTGELFF.

This clonotype was seen ten or more times. V gene TRBV4-3 combines with J gene TRBJ2-5; TRBD2 agrees at 9 bases. V trimming: 6 bases; J trimming: 3 bases; junction bases outside the gene matches: 5. The CDR3 spans 14 residues. The germline V gene has CDR1 LGHNA and CDR2 YSLEER. CDR3 DNA: TGCGCCAGCAGTGGAGCGGGGGGCGAAGAGACCCAGTACTTC. The encoded protein is CASSGAGGEETQYF.

Only a few counts were recorded for this clonotype. This chain connects TRBV4-1 to TRBJ1-1, with 8 positions matching TRBD1. CDR1 is MGHRA, CDR2 YSYEKL, per germline. Losses at the gene ends were 3 bases for V and 4 bases for J; bases not matched to a gene: 10. This CDR3 is 16 amino acids long. The CDR3, as DNA: TGCGCCAGCAGCCATAGACAGGGGACCCTTGGCACTGAAGCTTTCTTT. Residues: CASSHRQGTLGTEAFF.

This clonotype was detected many times. In nucleotides, the CDR3 is TGCAGCGTTGACGAGGTGGGCGGGGAGCTGTTTTTT. It specifies CSVDEVGGELFF. The genes are TRBV29-1 and TRBJ2-2, with D unclear. The germline gives CDR1 SQVTM, CDR2 ANQGSEA. This CDR3 is built from 12 residues. V lost 3 bases, J lost 7 bases, and 9 bases lay in between.

This chain connects TRBV15 to TRBJ2-4; TRBD2 matches at 7 bases. J lost 5 bases, V lost 3 bases, and 1 base had no gene match. There are 13 residues in the CDR3. The germline gives CDR1 LNHNV, CDR2 YYDKDF (reference sequence). The CDR3 is CATSRAGENIQYF. Here the CDR3 DNA reads TGTGCCACCAGCAGGGCGGGAGAAAACATTCAGTACTTC.

V is TRBV7-2 and J is TRBJ2-1; D is possibly TRBD1 or TRBD2 (5 bases each). Between the trimmed V and J ends, which lost 2 bases and 15 bases, there was a span of 20 bases. The CDR3 runs 14 residues. Looked up from germline, CDR1 is SGHTA and CDR2 is FQGNSA. The CDR3 protein is CASSLPGTLPAGFF. CDR3 DNA sequence: TGTGCCAGCAGCTTACCCGGGACCCTCCCCGCCGGGTTCTTC.

This clonotype was seen more than once but under ten times. The chain employs TRBV19 and TRBJ2-7, with D possibly being TRBD2 (6 bases). Trimming cost V 5 bases and J 5 bases, with 16 bases left between them. The CDR3 is 14 amino acids. CDR1 is LNHDA and CDR2 is SQIVND in the germline V gene (reference sequence). In nucleotides, the CDR3 is TGTGCCAGTAGTCAGACTAGAAATTTCCACGAGCAGTACTTC. Encoded protein: CASSQTRNFHEQYF.

This chain joins TRBV20-1 and TRBJ1-1; TRBD1 agrees at 8 bases. Germline values: CDR1 DFQATT, CDR2 SNEGSKA (reference sequence). With 1 base clipped from V and 4 bases from J, the junction kept 5 bases outside the gene matches. The CDR3 loop spans 14 amino acids. The CDR3 sequence is CSARGDRRVTEAFF. The CDR3 DNA follows: TGCAGTGCTAGAGGGGACAGGAGGGTCACTGAAGCTTTCTTT.